This TCR beta chain was recovered during a study of PD-1 blockade in classical Hodgkin lymphoma. Study-level results: The study reported lower baseline TCR diversity in newly diagnosed patients than in healthy donors. Similar baseline diversity was found in complete responders and newly diagnosed patients. CD4+ TCR diversity rose significantly by C4D1, and CD8+ TCR diversity did not.

This table comes from immunoSEQ multiplex PCR, and its TCRdb copy is limited to in-frame clones, with some not included. Among about 13,000 clones, around 80% were seen once, and the ten largest hold 20% to 25%. The CDR3 loop spans 15 amino acids. CDR1 SGHDT and CDR2 YYEEEE come from the germline V gene. V shed 2 bases and J 7 bases; nucleotides not matched to a gene: 9. About this clone itself: The antigen is undetermined.

All patients relapsed after autologous stem cell transplantation, and brentuximab vedotin exposure varied. The receptor comes from a human donor with classical Hodgkin lymphoma. Material: peripheral blood mononuclear cells (PBMCs), obtained at baseline. The chain joins TRBV5-6 to TRBJ1-5; 7 bases are shared with TRBD1. CDR3 nucleotide sequence: TGTGCCAGCAGCTTAGGGGGCAGAGGGGGCCAGCCCCAGCATTTT. Translated, it gives CASSLGGRGGQPQHF. Full variable domain (rest looked up from reference TRBV5-6 and TRBJ1-5): DAGVTQSPTHLIKTRGQQVTLRCSPKSGHDTVSWYQQALGQGPQFIFQYYEEEERQRGNFPDRFSGHQFPNYSSELNVNALLLGDSALYLCASSLGGRGGQPQHFGDGTRLSIL.